A selection of T cell receptor beta chains follows, all from one sample in a study of blood T cell repertoires in COVID-19. TCRdb's table, derived via immunoSEQ multiplex PCR, lists solely in-frame clones and lacks some. The sample carries tens of thousands of clones, 75% to 90% recorded once. Sequencing was carried out using peripheral blood. Receptors were obtained from a woman of 80 years or more with active COVID-19. CDR3s include the opening cysteine and the closing phenylalanine or tryptophan. Each record gives: J gene, D gene, V gene, CDR3 DNA, CDR3 protein. A D gene is named only where the DNA matches it firmly.

TRBJ2-7	TRBD1	TRBV27	TGTGCCAGCAGTTCCCCCCGGGACAGCACCTACGAGCAGTACTTC	CASSSPRDSTYEQYF
TRBJ2-2	.	TRBV7-2	TGTGCCAGCAGCGCCTACAGGAGCACCGGGGAGCTGTTTTTT	CASSAYRSTGELFF
TRBJ1-1	.	TRBV20-1	TGCAGTGCTAGAGGTCGCACTGAAGCTTTCTTT	CSARGRTEAFF
TRBJ1-1	.	TRBV15	TGTGCCACCAGCAGAGACGGGGGGCTGGGTGAAGCTTTCTTT	CATSRDGGLGEAFF
TRBJ2-3	.	TRBV21-1	TGTGCCAGCAGCATTCGAGAGGGACACACAGATACGCAGTATTTT	CASSIREGHTDTQYF
TRBJ1-2	TRBD1	TRBV5-4	TGTGCCAGCAGCATGCGACAGGGGGGCTACACCTTC	CASSMRQGGYTF
TRBJ2-2	.	TRBV21-1	TGTGCCAGCAGCAAATGGGGGGAGCAGGGTAGGGAGAACACCGGGGAGCTGTTTTTT	CASSKWGEQGRENTGELFF
TRBJ2-5	TRBD2	TRBV6-2/TRBV6-3	TGTGCCAGCAGCCGCGGGGGGCAAGAGACCCAGTACTTC	CASSRGGQETQYF
TRBJ2-1	TRBD2	TRBV29-1	TGCAGCGCCTCCGGGACTAGCGGGACCGATGAGCAGTTCTTC	CSASGTSGTDEQFF
TRBJ2-1	TRBD2	TRBV7-9	TGTGCCAGCACTTTGGGGACTAGCGGCTACAATGAGCAGTTCTTC	CASTLGTSGYNEQFF
TRBJ2-3	TRBD2	TRBV29-1	TGCAGCGCCGTCGGACTAGCGGGAGCCACAGATACGCAGTATTTT	CSAVGLAGATDTQYF
TRBJ1-6	.	TRBV5-6	TGTGCCAGCAGTCTTAACAGGAATAATTCACCCCTCCACTTT	CASSLNRNNSPLHF
TRBJ1-6	.	TRBV18	TGTGCCAGCTCACGCTCAGGGCAGAATTCACCCCTCCACTTT	CASSRSGQNSPLHF
TRBJ2-7	TRBD2	TRBV3-1/TRBV3-2	TGTGCCAGCAGCCCCACTAGCGGCAACTACGAGCAGTACTTC	CASSPTSGNYEQYF
TRBJ2-7	.	TRBV3-1/TRBV3-2	TGTGCCAGCAGCCAAGAACCGGTCTACGAGCAGTACTTC	CASSQEPVYEQYF
TRBJ2-5	.	TRBV7-9	TGTGCCAGCAGCGGCCGACAGGGAGGCACCCAGTACTTC	CASSGRQGGTQYF
TRBJ2-7	.	TRBV4-1	TGCGCCAGCAGCCAAGGTCGGGATAGCTCCTACGAGCAGTACTTC	CASSQGRDSSYEQYF